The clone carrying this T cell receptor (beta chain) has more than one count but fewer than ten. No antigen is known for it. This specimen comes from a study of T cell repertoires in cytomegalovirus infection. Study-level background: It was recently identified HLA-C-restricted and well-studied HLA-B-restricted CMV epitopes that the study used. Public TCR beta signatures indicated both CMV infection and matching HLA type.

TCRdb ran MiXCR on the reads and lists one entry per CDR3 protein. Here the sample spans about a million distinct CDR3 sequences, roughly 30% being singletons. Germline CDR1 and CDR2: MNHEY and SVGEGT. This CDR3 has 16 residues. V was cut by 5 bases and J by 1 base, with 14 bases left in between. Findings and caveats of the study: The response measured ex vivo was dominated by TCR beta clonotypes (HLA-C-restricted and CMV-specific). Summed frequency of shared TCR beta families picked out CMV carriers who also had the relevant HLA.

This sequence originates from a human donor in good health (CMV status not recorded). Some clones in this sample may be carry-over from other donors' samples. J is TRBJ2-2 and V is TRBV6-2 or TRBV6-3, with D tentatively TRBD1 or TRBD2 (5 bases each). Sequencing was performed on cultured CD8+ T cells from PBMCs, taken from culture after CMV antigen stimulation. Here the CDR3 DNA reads TGTGCCAGCAGTGGGGACGGCTCAGGGAACACCGGGGAGCTGTTTTTT. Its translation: CASSGDGSGNTGELFF.